The 18 T cell receptor beta chains below all came from one sample that was sequenced in a study of shared clonotypes between healthy human individuals. Method: immunoSEQ multiplex PCR; TCRdb's copy keeps in-frame clones and lacks some. Of some 680,000 clones in the sample, around 73% were seen once. The material sequenced was memory CD4+ T cells sorted from blood. Subset meaning: CD45RA-negative fraction. Receptor source: a woman under 40 in good health.

The CDR3 nucleotides are TGTGCCAGCAGCTTATTACGGTCCGGGACAGGGTACTACGAGCAGTACTTC. Its translation is CASSLLRSGTGYYEQYF. The rearrangement links TRBV7-9 to TRBJ2-7, with 9 positions matching TRBD1. The germline V gene has CDR1 SEHNR and CDR2 FQNEAQ (reference sequence). This CDR3 comprises 17 residues. V shed 2 bases and J 3 bases; nucleotides not matched to a gene: 11.

The genes are TRBV18 and TRBJ1-2, with D maybe TRBD1 (6 bases). The CDR3 loop spans 14 amino acids. Trimming stripped 3 bases from V and 4 bases from J, with 12 bases between. CDR1 and CDR2 (germline): KGHSH, LQKENI. DNA of the CDR3: TGTGCCAGCTCACCCCTTACAGGGAGCTATGGCTACACCTTC. This translates into CASSPLTGSYGYTF.

V is TRBV29-1 and J is TRBJ1-2; 7 nucleotides agree with TRBD1. Trimming at V came to 4 bases and at J to 0 bases, leaving 8 bases not matched to a gene. This CDR3 is 15 amino acids long. CDR1 and CDR2 (germline): SQVTM, ANQGSEA. The CDR3 sequence: CSVVTGSGANYGYTF. The CDR3 DNA reads as TGCAGCGTTGTGACAGGGTCTGGGGCTAACTATGGCTACACCTTC.

This clone was detected a few times. CDR3 bases: TGCGCCAGCAGCGGGGAATACGAGCAGTACTTC. Translation: CASSGEYEQYF. The rearrangement joins TRBV5-1 to TRBJ2-5; D gene ambiguous. Gene TRBJ2-7 matches the end of the DNA better, so the J call may be wrong. Germline CDR1 reads SGHRS; CDR2 reads YFSETQ. The CDR3 is 11 amino acids.

The chain couples TRBV19 to TRBJ2-7, with no clear D. V was cut by 8 bases and J by 3 bases, with 14 bases left in between. CDR3 length equals 13 residues. The germline V gene encodes CDR1 LNHDA and CDR2 SQIVND (reference sequence). CDR3 in amino acids: CASGPPHLYEQYF. The CDR3 bases are TGTGCCAGTGGACCCCCACATCTCTACGAGCAGTACTTC.

This chain uses TRBV28 with TRBJ2-1; perhaps TRBD2 as D (5 bases). Trimming took 6 bases from V and 4 from J, leaving 19 bases between them. Germline CDR1 reads MDHEN; CDR2 reads SYDVKM. The CDR3 is 16 residues long. DNA for the CDR3: TGTGCCAGCAGCCTCCTAGCCGGGGATGGGTACAATGAGCAGTTCTTC. Protein product: CASSLLAGDGYNEQFF.

Only one count was recorded for this clone. The chain couples TRBV4-1 to TRBJ1-2; D is ambiguous. This CDR3 is 16 amino acids long. V was trimmed by 1 base and J by 0 bases, leaving 12 bases between them. CDR1 MGHRA and CDR2 YSYEKL come from the germline V gene. The CDR3 DNA is TGCGCCAGCAGCCAAGTTAAGCCCAGGACTAACTATGGCTACACCTTC. This translates into CASSQVKPRTNYGYTF.

The chain combines TRBV6-1 with TRBJ1-2, with D perhaps TRBD1 (5 bases). Germline V CDR1 and CDR2: MNHNS, SASEGT. CDR3 length: 16 amino acids. V lost 0 bases to trimming and J lost 6 bases, with 17 bases between them. The CDR3 loop is CASSEALQGFGNGYTF. CDR3 nucleotides: TGTGCCAGCAGTGAAGCGCTTCAGGGTTTTGGGAATGGCTACACCTTC.

The chain couples TRBV19 to TRBJ2-5, with no clear D. V was shortened by 1 base and J by 5 bases, with 11 bases between the two germline ends. Germline CDR1 is LNHDA and CDR2 is SQIVND (reference sequence). The CDR3 has 14 residues. The CDR3 region is CASSIANGMETQYF. Here the CDR3 DNA reads TGTGCCAGTAGTATAGCTAATGGGATGGAGACCCAGTACTTC.

V is TRBV27 and J is TRBJ2-1, with 12 bases identical to TRBD2. The V gene's germline CDR1 is MNHEY and CDR2 SMNVEV (reference sequence). The CDR3 contains 15 residues. With 8 bases clipped from V and 0 bases from J, the junction kept 2 bases outside the gene matches. In DNA, the CDR3 is TGTGCCAGCGGACTAGCGGGGAGCTCCTACAATGAGCAGTTCTTC. Translating gives CASGLAGSSYNEQFF.

V is TRBV28 and J is TRBJ1-2; 8 positions agree with TRBD1. The V gene's germline CDR1 is MDHEN and CDR2 SYDVKM. This CDR3 region has 16 residues. With 5 bases clipped from V and 3 bases from J, the junction kept 11 bases outside the gene matches. In DNA, the CDR3 is TGTGCCAGCAGTGGCTTTGAGGACAGGGTCGACTATGGCTACACCTTC. It specifies CASSGFEDRVDYGYTF.

The chain links TRBV5-4 to TRBJ2-7, with 11 bases aligning to TRBD2. The CDR3 extends over 19 amino acids. Germline V gives CDR1 SGHNT, CDR2 YYREEE (reference sequence). With V trimmed by 4 bases and J by 1 base, 16 bases remained unmatched. The DNA of the CDR3 is TGTGCCAGCAGCCCTCGCGGGGTAGCGGGAGGGAGGTGGTCCTACGAGCAGTACTTC. This gives the protein CASSPRGVAGGRWSYEQYF.

The V gene is TRBV6-1, the J gene TRBJ2-1; 11 bases map to TRBD2. CDR1 MNHNS and CDR2 SASEGT come from the germline V gene. V trimming: 9 bases; J trimming: 5 bases; junction bases outside the gene matches: 9. The CDR3 is 15 amino acids. CDR3 in DNA: TGTGCCAGTGGGATACTAGCGGGAGCGGACAATGAGCAGTTCTTC. This codes for CASGILAGADNEQFF.

V gene TRBV10-3 combines with J gene TRBJ2-2, with 9 bases lining up with TRBD2. This CDR3 is built from 16 residues. V gave up 0 bases and J gave up 3 bases; unmatched junction bases: 2. CDR1 ENHRY and CDR2 SYGVKD come from the germline V gene. CDR3 protein: CAISESGGRDTGELFF. The CDR3 DNA is TGTGCCATCAGTGAGTCCGGCGGGAGGGACACCGGGGAGCTGTTTTTT.

This clone was observed a few times. This chain connects TRBV6-1 to TRBJ2-7; D unresolved. V was pared by 2 bases and J by 0 bases, with 8 bases between. This CDR3 spans 14 amino acids. The germline V gene encodes CDR1 MNHNS and CDR2 SASEGT. The CDR3 region has the DNA TGTGCCAGCAGTGAACAACGGAGCTCCTACGAGCAGTACTTC. This translates into CASSEQRSSYEQYF.

The V gene is TRBV18, the J gene TRBJ2-2; 7 bases line up with TRBD1. Germline assignment: CDR1 KGHSH and CDR2 LQKENI. J was trimmed by 5 bases and V by 1 base; bases with no gene match: 1. The CDR3 has 14 residues. The CDR3 coding sequence is TGTGCCAGCTCACCACAGACAGGGACCGGGGAGCTGTTTTTT. This gives the protein CASSPQTGTGELFF. Full variable domain (outside the CDR3, taken from reference TRBV18 and TRBJ2-2): NAGVMQNPRHLVRRRGQEARLRCSPMKGHSHVYWYRQLPEEGLKFMVYLQKENIIDESGMPKERFSAEFPKEGPSILRIQQVVRGDSAAYFCASSPQTGTGELFFGEGSRLTVL.

In nucleotides, the CDR3 is TGTGCCAGCAGTGTGCTAGCGGGAGCGTTCGCCGGGGAGCTGTTTTTT. Translated, it gives CASSVLAGAFAGELFF. The V and J genes are TRBV6-4 and TRBJ2-2; 10 bases are a match to TRBD2. V lost 4 bases to trimming and J lost 6 bases; unmatched junction nucleotides: 8. The CDR3 consists of 16 residues. Germline CDR1 is MRHNA and CDR2 is SNTAGT.

This clone was seen a handful of times. The chain recombines TRBV28 with TRBJ1-2; D is uncertain. Looked up from germline, CDR1 is MDHEN and CDR2 is SYDVKM. V was cut by 6 bases and J by 3 bases, with 14 bases left in between. The CDR3 sequence is 14 residues long. DNA of the CDR3: TGTGCCAGCAGATCGACACCGAGGGACTATGGCTACACCTTC. Translated, it gives CASRSTPRDYGYTF.